This T cell receptor (beta chain) was recovered during a study of cytomegalovirus exposure and HLA in healthy donors. Remarks on this clone: Its antigen is currently unknown.

Study conclusions and caveats: As a later analysis revealed, the rate of TCR association differed by HLA locus, with DRB1 most and HLA-C fewest. Productive rates of about 90% or about 30% were seen for most TCR beta V segments in an earlier analysis.

V shed 4 bases, J shed 0 bases, and the junction held 4 bases outside the gene matches. The CDR3 is 14 residues long. From germline, CDR1 is SGHRS and CDR2 YFSETQ. PCR used 60 Vbeta primers and 13 Jbeta primers. The data were produced by immunoSEQ multiplex PCR, yet TCRdb's version contains in-frame clones alone and is incomplete. Found here are 60,000 to 85,000 clones, about 84% of them singletons; the top ten hold 3% to 3.5%. This sequence was found in a man aged 35 to 55 in good health and CMV-seronegative. The V gene is TRBV5-1, the J gene TRBJ2-7, with TRBD2 matching over 7 bases. Sample: PBMCs. The DNA of the CDR3 is TGCGCCAGCAGCCCGGGCGGGGGCTCCTACGAGCAGTACTTC. Protein sequence: CASSPGGGSYEQYF.